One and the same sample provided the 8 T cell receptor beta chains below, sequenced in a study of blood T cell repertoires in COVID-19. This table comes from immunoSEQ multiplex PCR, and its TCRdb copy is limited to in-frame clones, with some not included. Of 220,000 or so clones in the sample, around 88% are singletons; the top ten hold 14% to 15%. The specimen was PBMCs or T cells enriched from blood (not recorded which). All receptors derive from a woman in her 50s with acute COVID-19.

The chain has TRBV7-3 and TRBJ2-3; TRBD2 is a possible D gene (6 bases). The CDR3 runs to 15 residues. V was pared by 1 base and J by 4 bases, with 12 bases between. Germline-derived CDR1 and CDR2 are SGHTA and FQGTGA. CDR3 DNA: TGTGCCAGCAGCTTAATGGTGGGACTCTCAGATACGCAGTATTTT. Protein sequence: CASSLMVGLSDTQYF.

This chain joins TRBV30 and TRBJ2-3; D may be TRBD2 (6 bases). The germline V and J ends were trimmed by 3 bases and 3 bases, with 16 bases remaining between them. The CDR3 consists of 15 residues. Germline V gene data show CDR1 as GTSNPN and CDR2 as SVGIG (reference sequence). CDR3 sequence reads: CAWRVMRRGTDTQYF. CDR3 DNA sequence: TGTGCCTGGAGGGTTATGCGGAGGGGTACAGATACGCAGTATTTT.

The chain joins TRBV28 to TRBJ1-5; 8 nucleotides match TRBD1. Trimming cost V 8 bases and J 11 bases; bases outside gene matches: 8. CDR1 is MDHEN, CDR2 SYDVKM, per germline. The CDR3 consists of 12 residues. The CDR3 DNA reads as TGTGCCAGCCGACAGGGGCGAGAGGCCCAGCATTTT. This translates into CASRQGREAQHF. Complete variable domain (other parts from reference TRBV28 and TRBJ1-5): DVKVTQSSRYLVKRTGEKVFLECVQDMDHENMFWYRQDPGLGLRLIYFSYDVKMKEKGDIPEGYSVSREKKERFSLILESASTNQTSMYLCASRQGREAQHFGDGTRLSIL.

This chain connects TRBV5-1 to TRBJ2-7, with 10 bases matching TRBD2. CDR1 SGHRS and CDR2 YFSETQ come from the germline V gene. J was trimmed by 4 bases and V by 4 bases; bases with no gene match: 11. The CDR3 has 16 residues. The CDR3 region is CASSRTSGVEPYEQYF. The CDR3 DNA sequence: TGCGCCAGCAGCCGGACTAGCGGCGTGGAACCATACGAGCAGTACTTC.

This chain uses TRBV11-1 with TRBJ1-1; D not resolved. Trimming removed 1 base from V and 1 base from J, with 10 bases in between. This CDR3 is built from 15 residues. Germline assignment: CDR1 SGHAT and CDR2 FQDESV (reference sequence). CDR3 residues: CASSLGKTQNTEAFF. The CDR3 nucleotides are TGTGCCAGCAGCTTAGGGAAGACTCAGAACACTGAAGCTTTCTTT.

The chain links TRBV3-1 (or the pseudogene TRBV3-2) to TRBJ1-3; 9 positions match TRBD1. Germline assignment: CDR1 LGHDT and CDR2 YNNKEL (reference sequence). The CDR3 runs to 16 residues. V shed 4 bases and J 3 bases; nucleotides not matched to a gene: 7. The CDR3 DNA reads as TGTGCCAGCAGCCTAAACAGGGGGCGCTTTGGAAACACCATATATTTT. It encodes CASSLNRGRFGNTIYF.

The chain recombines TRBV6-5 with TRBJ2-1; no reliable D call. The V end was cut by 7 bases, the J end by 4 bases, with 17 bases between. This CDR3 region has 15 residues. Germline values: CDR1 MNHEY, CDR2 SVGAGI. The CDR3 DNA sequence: TGTGCCAGCACCAGATCCAGAGGTACATACAATGAGCAGTTCTTC. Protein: CASTRSRGTYNEQFF.

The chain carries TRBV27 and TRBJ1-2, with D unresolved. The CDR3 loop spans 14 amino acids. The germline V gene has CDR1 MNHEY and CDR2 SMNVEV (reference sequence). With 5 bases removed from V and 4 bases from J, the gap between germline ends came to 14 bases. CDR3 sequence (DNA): TGTGCCAGCAGTCTTCGCTCCGGGTCCTATGGCTACACCTTC. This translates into CASSLRSGSYGYTF.